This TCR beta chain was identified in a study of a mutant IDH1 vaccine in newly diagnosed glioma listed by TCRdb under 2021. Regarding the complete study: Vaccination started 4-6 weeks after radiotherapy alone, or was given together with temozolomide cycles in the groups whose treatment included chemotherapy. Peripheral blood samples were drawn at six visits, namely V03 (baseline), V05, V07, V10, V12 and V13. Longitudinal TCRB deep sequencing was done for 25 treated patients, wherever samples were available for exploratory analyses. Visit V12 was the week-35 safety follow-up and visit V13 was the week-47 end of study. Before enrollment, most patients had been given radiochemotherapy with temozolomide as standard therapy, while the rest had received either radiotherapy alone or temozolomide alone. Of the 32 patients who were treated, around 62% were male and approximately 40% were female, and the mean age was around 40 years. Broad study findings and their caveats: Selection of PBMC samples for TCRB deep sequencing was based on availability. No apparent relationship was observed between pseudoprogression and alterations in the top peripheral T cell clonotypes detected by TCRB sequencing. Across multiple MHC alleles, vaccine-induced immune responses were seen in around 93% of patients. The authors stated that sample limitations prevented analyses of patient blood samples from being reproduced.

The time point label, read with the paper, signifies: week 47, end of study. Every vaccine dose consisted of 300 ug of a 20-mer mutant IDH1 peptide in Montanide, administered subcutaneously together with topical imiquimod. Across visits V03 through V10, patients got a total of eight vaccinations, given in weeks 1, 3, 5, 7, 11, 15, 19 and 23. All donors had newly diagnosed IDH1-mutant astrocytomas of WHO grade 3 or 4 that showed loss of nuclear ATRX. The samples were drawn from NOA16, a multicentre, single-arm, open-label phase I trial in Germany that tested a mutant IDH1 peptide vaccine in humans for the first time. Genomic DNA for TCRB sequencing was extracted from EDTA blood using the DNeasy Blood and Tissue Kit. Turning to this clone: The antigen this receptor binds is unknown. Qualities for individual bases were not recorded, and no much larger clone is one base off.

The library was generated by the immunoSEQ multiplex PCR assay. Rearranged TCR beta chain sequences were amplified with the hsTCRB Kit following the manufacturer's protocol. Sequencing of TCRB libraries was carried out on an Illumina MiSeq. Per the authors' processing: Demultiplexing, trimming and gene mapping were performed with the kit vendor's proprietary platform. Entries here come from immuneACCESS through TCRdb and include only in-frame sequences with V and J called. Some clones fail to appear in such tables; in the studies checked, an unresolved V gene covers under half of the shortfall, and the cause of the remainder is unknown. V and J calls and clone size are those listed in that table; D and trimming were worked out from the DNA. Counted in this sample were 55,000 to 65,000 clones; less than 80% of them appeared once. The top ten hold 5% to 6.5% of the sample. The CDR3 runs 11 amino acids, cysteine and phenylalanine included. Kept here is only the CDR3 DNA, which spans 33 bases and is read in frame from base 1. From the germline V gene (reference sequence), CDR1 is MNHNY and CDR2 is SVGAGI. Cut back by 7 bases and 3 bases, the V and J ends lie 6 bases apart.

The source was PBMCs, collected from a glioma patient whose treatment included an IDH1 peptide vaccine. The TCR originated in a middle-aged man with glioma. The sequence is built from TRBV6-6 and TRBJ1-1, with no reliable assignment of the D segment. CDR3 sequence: CASTRDTEAFF. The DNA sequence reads TGTGCCAGCACAAGGGACACTGAAGCTTTCTTT.